This T cell receptor (beta chain) was captured in a study of blood T cells in healthy people across ages. Then a second PCR, running about 6 to 12 cycles, was carried out with a sample-barcoded 5' primer and a J-beta primer mix. TCRdb independently ran MiXCR on the 5' RACE reads; one entry per CDR3 protein. The data contain around 2 million distinct CDR3 sequences, more than 35% of them singletons. The germline V and J ends were trimmed by 4 bases and 4 bases, with 31 bases remaining between them. CDR3 size: 20 residues. The germline CDR1 and CDR2 sequences are LGHDT and YNNKEL (reference sequence). This clonotype was sampled from a human donor in good health. The chain has TRBV3-1 and TRBJ1-2; D unclear. The sequenced sample was blood. The DNA for the CDR3 is TGTGCCAGCAGCCCTCACAGCGCCCTAATTGACATGCCGGGATCCTATGGCTACACCTTC. It is translated as CASSPHSALIDMPGSYGYTF.